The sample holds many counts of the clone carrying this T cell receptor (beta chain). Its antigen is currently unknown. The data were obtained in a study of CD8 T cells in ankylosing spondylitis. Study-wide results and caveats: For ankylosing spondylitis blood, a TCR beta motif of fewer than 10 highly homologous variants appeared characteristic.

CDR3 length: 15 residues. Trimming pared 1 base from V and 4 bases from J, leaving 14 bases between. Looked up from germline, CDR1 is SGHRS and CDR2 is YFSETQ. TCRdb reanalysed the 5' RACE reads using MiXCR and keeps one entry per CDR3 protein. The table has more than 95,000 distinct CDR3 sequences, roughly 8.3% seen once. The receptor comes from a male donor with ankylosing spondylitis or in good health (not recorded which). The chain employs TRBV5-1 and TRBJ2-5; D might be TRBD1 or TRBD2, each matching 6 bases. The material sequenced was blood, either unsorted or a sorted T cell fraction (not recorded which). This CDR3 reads CASSLSGALAETQYF. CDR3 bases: TGCGCCAGCAGCTTGTCGGGGGCACTCGCAGAGACCCAGTACTTC. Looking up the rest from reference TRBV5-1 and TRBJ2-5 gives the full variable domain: KAGVTQTPRYLIKTRGQQVTLSCSPISGHRSVSWYQQTPGQGLQFLFEYFSETQRNKGNFPGRFSGRQFSNSRSEMNVSTLELGDSALYLCASSLSGALAETQYFGPGTRLLVL.